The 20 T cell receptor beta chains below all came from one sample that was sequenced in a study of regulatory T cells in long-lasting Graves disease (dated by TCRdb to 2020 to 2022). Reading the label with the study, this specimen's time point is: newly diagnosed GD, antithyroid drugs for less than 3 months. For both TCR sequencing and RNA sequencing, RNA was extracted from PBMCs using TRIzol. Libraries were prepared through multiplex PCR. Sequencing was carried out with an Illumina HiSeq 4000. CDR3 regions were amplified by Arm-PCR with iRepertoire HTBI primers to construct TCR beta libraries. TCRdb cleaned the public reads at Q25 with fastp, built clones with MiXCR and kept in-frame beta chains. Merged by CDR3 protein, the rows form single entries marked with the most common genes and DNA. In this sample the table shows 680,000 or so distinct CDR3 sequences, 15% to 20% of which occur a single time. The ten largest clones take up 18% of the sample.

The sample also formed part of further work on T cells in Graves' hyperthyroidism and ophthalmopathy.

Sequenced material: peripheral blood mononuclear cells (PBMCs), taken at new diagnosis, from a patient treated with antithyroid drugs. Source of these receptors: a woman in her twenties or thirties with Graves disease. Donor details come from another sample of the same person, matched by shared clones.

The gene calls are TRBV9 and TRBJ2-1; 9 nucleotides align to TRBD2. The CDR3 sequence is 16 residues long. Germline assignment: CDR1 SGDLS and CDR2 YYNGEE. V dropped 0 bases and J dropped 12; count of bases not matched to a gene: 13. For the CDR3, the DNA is TGTGCCAGCAGCGTAGCTCGCCCTAGCGGGGATGCGGGGCAGTTCTTC. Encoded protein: CASSVARPSGDAGQFF.

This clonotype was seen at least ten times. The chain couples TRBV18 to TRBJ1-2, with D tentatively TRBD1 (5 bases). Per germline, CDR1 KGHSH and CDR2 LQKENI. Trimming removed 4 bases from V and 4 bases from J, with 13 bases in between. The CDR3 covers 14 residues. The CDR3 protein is CASSRTNVPYGYTF. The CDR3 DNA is TGTGCCAGCTCACGGACAAACGTCCCCTATGGCTACACCTTC.

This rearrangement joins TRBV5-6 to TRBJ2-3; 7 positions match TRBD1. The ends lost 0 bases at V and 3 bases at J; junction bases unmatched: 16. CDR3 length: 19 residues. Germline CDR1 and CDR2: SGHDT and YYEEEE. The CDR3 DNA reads TGTGCCAGCAGCTTGGATTCGACAGGGTCAGAACAGGGTACAGATACGCAGTATTTT. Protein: CASSLDSTGSEQGTDTQYF.

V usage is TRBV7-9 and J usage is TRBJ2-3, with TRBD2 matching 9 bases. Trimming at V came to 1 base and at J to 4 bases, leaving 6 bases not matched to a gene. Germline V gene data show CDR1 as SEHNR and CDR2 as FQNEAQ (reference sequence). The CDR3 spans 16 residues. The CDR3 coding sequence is TGTGCCAGCAGCTTAGGTCCTAGCGGGACAGCAGATACGCAGTATTTT. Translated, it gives CASSLGPSGTADTQYF. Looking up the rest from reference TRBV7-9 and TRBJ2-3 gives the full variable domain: DTGVSQNPRHKITKRGQNVTFRCDPISEHNRLYWYRQTLGQGPEFLTYFQNEAQLEKSRLLSDRFSAERPKGSFSTLEIQRTEQGDSAMYLCASSLGPSGTADTQYFGPGTRLTVL.

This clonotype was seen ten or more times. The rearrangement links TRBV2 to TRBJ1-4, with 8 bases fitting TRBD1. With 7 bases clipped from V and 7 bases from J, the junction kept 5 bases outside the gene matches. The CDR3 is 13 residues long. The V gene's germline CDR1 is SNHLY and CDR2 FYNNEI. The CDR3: CASIQGVGEKLFF. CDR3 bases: TGTGCCAGCATACAGGGGGTGGGTGAAAAACTGTTTTTT.

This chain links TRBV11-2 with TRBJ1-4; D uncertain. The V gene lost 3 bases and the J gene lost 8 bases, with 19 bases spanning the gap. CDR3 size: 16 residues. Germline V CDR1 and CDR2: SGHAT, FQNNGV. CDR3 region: CASSFSLLVGSEKLFF. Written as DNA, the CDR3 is TGTGCCAGCAGCTTCAGCCTTCTTGTCGGATCCGAAAAACTGTTTTTT.

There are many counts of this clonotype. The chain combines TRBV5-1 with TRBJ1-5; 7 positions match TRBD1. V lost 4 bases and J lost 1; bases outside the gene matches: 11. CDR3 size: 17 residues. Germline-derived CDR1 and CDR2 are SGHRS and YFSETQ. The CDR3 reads CASSKGGGSGSNQPQHF. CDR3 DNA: TGCGCCAGCAGCAAAGGAGGGGGCAGTGGAAGCAATCAGCCCCAGCATTTT.

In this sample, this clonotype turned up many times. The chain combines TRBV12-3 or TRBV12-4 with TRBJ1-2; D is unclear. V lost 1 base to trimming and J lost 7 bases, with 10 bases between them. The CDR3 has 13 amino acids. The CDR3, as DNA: TGTGCCAGCAGTTTAGTGACCGGATCTGGCTACACCTTC. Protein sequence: CASSLVTGSGYTF.

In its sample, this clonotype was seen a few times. CDR3 bases: TGTGCCAGCAGCCCCCCCCCGCCGGTTGGCGGGGAGCTGTTTTTT. This codes for CASSPPPPVGGELFF. V is TRBV7-2 and J is TRBJ2-2; D is unresolved. CDR3 length: 15 residues. The V end was cut by 5 bases, the J end by 7 bases, with 17 bases between. CDR1 and CDR2 from the germline V gene are SGHTA and FQGNSA.

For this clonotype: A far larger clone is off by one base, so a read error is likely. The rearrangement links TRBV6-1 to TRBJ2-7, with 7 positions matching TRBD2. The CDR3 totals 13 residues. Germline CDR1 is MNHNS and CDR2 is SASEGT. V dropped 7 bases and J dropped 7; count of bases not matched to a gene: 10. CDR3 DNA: TGTGCCAGCATCGCCAGGGAGGGCAATGAGCAGTACTTC. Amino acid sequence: CASIAREGNEQYF.

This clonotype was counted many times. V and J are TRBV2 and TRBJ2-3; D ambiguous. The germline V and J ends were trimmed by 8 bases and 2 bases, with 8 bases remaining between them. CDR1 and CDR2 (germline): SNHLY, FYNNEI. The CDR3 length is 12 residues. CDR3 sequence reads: CASGPSTDTQYF. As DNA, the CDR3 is TGTGCCAGCGGGCCCTCCACAGATACGCAGTATTTT.

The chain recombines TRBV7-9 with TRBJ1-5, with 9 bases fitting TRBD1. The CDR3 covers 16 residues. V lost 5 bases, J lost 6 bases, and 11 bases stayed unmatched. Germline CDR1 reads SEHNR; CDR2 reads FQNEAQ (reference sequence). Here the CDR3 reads CASSQLTGDRAQPQHF. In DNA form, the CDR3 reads TGTGCCAGCAGCCAACTTACGGGGGACAGGGCTCAGCCCCAGCATTTT.

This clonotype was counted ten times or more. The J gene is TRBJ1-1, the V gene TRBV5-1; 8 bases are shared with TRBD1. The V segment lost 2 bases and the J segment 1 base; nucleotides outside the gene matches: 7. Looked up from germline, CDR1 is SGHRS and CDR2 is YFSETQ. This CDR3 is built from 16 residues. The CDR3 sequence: CASSFKGQVRNTEAFF. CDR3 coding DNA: TGCGCCAGCAGCTTTAAGGGACAGGTGAGGAACACTGAAGCTTTCTTT. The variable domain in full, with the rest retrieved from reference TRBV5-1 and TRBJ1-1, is KAGVTQTPRYLIKTRGQQVTLSCSPISGHRSVSWYQQTPGQGLQFLFEYFSETQRNKGNFPGRFSGRQFSNSRSEMNVSTLELGDSALYLCASSFKGQVRNTEAFFGQGTRLTVV.

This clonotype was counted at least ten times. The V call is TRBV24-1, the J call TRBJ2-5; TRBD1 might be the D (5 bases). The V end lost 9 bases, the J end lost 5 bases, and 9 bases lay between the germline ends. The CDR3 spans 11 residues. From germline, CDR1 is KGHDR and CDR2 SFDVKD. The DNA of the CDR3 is TGTGCCACCGCCTCAGGGGAGACCCAGTACTTC. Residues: CATASGETQYF.

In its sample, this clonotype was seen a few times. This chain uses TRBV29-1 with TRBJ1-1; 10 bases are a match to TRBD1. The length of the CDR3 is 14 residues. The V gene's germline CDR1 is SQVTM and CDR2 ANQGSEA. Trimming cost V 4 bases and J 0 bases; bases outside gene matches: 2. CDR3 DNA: TGCAGCGTTGGGGACAGGGGAATGAACACTGAAGCTTTCTTT. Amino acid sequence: CSVGDRGMNTEAFF. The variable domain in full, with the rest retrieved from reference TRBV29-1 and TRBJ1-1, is SAVISQKPSRDICQRGTSLTIQCQVDSQVTMMFWYRQQPGQSLTLIATANQGSEATYESGFVIDKFPISRPNLTFSTLTVSNMSPEDSSIYLCSVGDRGMNTEAFFGQGTRLTVV.

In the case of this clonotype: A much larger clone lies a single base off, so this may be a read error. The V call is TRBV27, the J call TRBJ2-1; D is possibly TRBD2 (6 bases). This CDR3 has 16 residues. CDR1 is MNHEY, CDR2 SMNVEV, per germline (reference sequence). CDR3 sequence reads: CASSPTQGLGSNELFF. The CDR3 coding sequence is TGTGCCAGCAGTCCCACCCAGGGACTGGGCTCAAATGAGCTGTTCTTC.

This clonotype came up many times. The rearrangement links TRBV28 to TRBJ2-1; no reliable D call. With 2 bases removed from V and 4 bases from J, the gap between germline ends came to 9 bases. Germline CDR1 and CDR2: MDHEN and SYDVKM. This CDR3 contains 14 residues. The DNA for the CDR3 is TGTGCCAGCAGTTTAGGGCAGAAATACAATGAGCAGTTCTTC. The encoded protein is CASSLGQKYNEQFF.

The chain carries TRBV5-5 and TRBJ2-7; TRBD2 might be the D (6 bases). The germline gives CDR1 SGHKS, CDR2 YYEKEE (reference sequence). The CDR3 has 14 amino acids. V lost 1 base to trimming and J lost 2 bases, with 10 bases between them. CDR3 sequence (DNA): TGTGCCAGCAGCTTGCGGGGGAAGACCTACGAGCAGTACTTC. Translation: CASSLRGKTYEQYF.

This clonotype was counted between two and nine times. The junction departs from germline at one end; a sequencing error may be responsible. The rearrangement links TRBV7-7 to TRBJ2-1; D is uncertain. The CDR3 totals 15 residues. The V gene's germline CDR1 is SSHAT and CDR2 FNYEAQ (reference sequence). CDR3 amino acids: CASSLGANPYNEQFF. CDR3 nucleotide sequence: TGTGCTAGCAGCTTAGGCGCAAATCCCTACAATGAGCAGTTCTTC.

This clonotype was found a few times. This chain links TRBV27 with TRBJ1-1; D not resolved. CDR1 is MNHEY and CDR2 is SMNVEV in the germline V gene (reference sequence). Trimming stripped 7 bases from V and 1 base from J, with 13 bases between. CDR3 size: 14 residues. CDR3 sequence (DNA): TGTGCCAGCACCCGCTCGGCTACGAACACTGAAGCTTTCTTT. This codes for CASTRSATNTEAFF.